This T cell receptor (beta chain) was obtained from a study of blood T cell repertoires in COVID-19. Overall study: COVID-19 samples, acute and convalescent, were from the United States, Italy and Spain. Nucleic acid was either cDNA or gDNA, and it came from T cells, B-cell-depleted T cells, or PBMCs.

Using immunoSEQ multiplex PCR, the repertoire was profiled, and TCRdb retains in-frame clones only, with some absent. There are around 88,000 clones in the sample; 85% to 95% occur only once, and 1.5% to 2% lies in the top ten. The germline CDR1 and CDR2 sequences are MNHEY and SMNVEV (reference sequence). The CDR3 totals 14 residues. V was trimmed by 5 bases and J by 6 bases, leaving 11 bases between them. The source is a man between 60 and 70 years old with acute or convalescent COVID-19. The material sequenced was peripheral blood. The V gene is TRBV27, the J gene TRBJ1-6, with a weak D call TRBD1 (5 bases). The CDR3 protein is CASSGREGNSPLHF. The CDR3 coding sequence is TGTGCCAGCAGTGGCAGGGAAGGTAATTCACCCCTCCACTTT.